Given below is one TCR beta chain in context. Its cognate antigen has yet to be identified. Base qualities are missing; no much larger clone stands one base away. This record belongs to a study of blood T cell repertoires in COVID-19 (dated by TCRdb to 2019 to 2021). Study-wide context: Samples from collaborators originated in the United States, Italy and Spain and spanned both the acute and convalescent phases of COVID-19. HLA class I and class II types, where available, came from metadata supplied by the sample provider rather than from assay-based typing. Deeply sampled blood TCRbeta repertoires from subjects exposed to, actively infected with, or recovered from COVID-19 were included in the dataset. The samples were drawn from the first 160 participants of the ongoing ImmuneRACE study and from 1,254 subjects provided by 6 global collaborators. The sample metadata nearly always contained a de-identified subject ID, COVID-19 status, age in years and sex. The repertoires were made available in a free public database intended to serve as a resource for research on the immune response to SARS-CoV-2. The prospective study material was composed of cDNA or gDNA derived from T cells, B-cell-depleted T cells, or PBMCs. The study at large found these results: Clinical and demographic metadata were provided uncurated, with the amount varying by source and participant.

TCRbeta CDR3 regions were amplified from genomic DNA by means of the immunoSEQ Assay, a bias-controlled multiplex PCR. For the original study's pipeline: Nucleated cell counts per sample were estimated from amplification of reference gene primers within the assay. To quantify the absolute abundance of each unique TCRbeta CDR3 rearrangement, sequence reads were collapsed and filtered. For each sample, productive Simpson clonality was calculated as the square root of Simpson's diversity index over productive rearrangements. Drawn from immuneACCESS, this table holds only the in-frame rearrangements with V and J called that TCRdb kept. Clones are partly lost; checked studies trace under half to an unresolved V gene and leave the rest unexplained. Clone size and the V and J calls come from that table; the DNA yielded D and trimming. The sample table contains approximately 210,000 clones; only one count was recorded for over 75% of them. Of the sample, around 4.5% falls within the top ten clones.

In the prospective study, participants were about 18 to 95 years old, resided in 20 to 30 geographic areas of the United States, and were enrolled through a virtual design. In the prospective study, cohorts were assigned on the basis of participant-reported clinical history obtained from a screening survey and a study questionnaire. Mobile phlebotomists in the prospective study collected whole blood, serum and a nasopharyngeal or oropharyngeal swab from every participant. Prospective study participants could optionally give additional blood draws and questionnaires over an approximately 2-month period. Prospective study blood samples were shipped either frozen or at room temperature before DNA extraction. V is trimmed back by 6 bases and J by 3 bases, and the junction contains 3 bases that no gene match accounts for. From its cysteine to its phenylalanine, the CDR3 spans 13 amino acids. Only the CDR3 DNA stays, 39 bases, in frame from base 1.

The source of this sequence is a man under 40 with acute COVID-19. The rearranged segments are TRBV12-3 or TRBV12-4 and TRBJ2-5; 8 central bases correspond to TRBD1. The sample taken for sequencing was PBMCs or T cells enriched from blood (not recorded which). The CDR3 region has the sequence CASSPDREETQYF. The nucleotide sequence reads as follows: TGTGCCAGCAGCCCGGACAGGGAAGAGACCCAGTACTTC.